One sample yielded the 8 T cell receptor beta chains listed below, sequenced in a study of T cells in women clearing cervical HPV infection. Assay: immunoSEQ multiplex PCR; the TCRdb copy retains only in-frame clones and omits some. This sample's table reports about 29,000 clones. Sequencing was done on a sample of blood buffy coat. These receptors came from a woman aged 18-70 years with a cervical HPV16 infection that either progressed to CIN3+ or cleared (not recorded which).

About this clone itself: The read ends 3 residues shy of where the CDR3 ends; the end is completed using the germline J gene. The chain has TRBV19 and TRBJ1-5, with TRBD1 identical over 10 bases. The germline gives CDR1 LNHDA, CDR2 SQIVND (reference sequence). This CDR3 is 16 amino acids long. V shed 5 bases, J shed 7 bases, and the junction held 11 bases outside the gene matches. CDR3 DNA (partial): TGTGCCAGTAGTTATTCCGGGACAGGGGCTTTACAGCCC. Translation: CASSYSGTGALQP. The full-length CDR3 reads as CASSYSGTGALQPQHF.

As for this clone: Read coverage stops 3 residues before the CDR3 terminus; the germline J gene supplies the remainder. This chain connects TRBV27 to TRBJ2-7; TRBD1 is a possible D gene (6 bases). V lost 6 bases to trimming and J lost 4 bases, with 19 bases between them. The CDR3 totals 15 residues. Looked up from germline, CDR1 is MNHEY and CDR2 is SMNVEV (reference sequence). The sequenced part of the CDR3 DNA is TGTGCCAGCAGCGAGGGACAAGGGGTCTCATACGAG. Its protein product is CASSEGQGVSYE. The entire CDR3 is CASSEGQGVSYEQYF.

Regarding this clone: The CDR3 end falls 3 residues outside the read, so it is completed with the germline J gene. The V gene is TRBV18, the J gene TRBJ1-1; D is unclear. CDR3 length: 14 amino acids. Per germline, CDR1 KGHSH and CDR2 LQKENI. This CDR3 is CASSPTFTVETAFF. The DNA read from the CDR3 is TGTGCCAGCTCACCGACATTTACAGTCGAGACA.

As for this clone: The CDR3 end falls 3 residues outside the read, so it is completed with the germline J gene. The J gene is TRBJ2-3, the V gene TRBV6-1; D gene ambiguous. Germline V gene lookup returns CDR1 MNHNS and CDR2 SASEGT. This CDR3 contains 11 residues. V was clipped by 4 bases and J by 7 bases, with 6 bases between them. The covered CDR3 bases are TGTGCCAGCAGTGTATCGTATACG. It is translated as CASSVSYT. The complete CDR3 sequence is CASSVSYTQYF.

CDR3 DNA, as far as it was read: TGTGCCTGGGATTACCGGACAGGGGGACCCTACGAG. This codes for CAWDYRTGGPYE. From start to end, the CDR3 is CAWDYRTGGPYEQYF. The rearrangement uses TRBV30 and TRBJ2-7, with TRBD1 matching over 10 bases. The read stops 3 residues short of the end of the CDR3; the missing end is completed from the germline J gene. This CDR3 is built from 15 residues. Losses at the gene ends were 5 bases for V and 2 bases for J; bases not matched to a gene: 9. Germline CDR1 and CDR2: GTSNPN and SVGIG (reference sequence).

A remark on this clone: The CDR3 extends 3 residues past the end of the read, so its final part is completed from the germline J gene. This sequence joins TRBV2 and TRBJ1-2, with a weak D call TRBD1 (5 bases). Germline-derived CDR1 and CDR2 are SNHLY and FYNNEI. The V end lost 6 bases, the J end lost 6 bases, and 14 bases lay between the germline ends. The CDR3 is 13 residues long. The CDR3 here is CASSSTGHDGYTF. CDR3 DNA (partial): TGTGCCAGCAGCAGTACAGGTCATGATGGC.

On this clone itself: Coverage ceases 3 residues before the CDR3 finishes, and the germline J gene fills in the end. V is TRBV7-8 and J is TRBJ2-7; perhaps TRBD1 as D (6 bases). V gave up 5 bases and J gave up 5 bases, with 13 bases separating them. Germline CDR1 is SGHVS and CDR2 is FQNEAQ. The CDR3 has 13 amino acids. The CDR3 protein is CASSQDRGNEQYF. Partial CDR3 DNA: TGTGCCAGCAGCCAGGACAGAGGGAACGAG.

For this clone: Read sequence stops 3 residues before the CDR3 end, and the germline J gene provides the missing end. This chain uses TRBV20-1 with TRBJ1-2, with TRBD1 matching 8 bases. This CDR3 is 12 amino acids long. The V gene's germline CDR1 is DFQATT and CDR2 SNEGSKA (reference sequence). V shed 2 bases and J 4 bases; nucleotides not matched to a gene: 0. CDR3 loop: CSARTGGYGYTF. The sequenced CDR3 bases are TGCAGTGCTAGAACAGGGGGCTATGGC.